The 32 T cell receptor beta chains below were found in one sample sequenced in a study of molecular identifiers for immune sequencing clone quantification. TCRdb recomputed calls from the PCR reads with MiXCR, one row per CDR3 protein. The sample has some 88,000 distinct CDR3 sequences; 21% are singletons. The sample comprised naive CD8+ T cells from blood, with Jurkat cell RNA spiked in. Sample subset: FACS-sorted CD8+CD4-CCR7+CD45RA+ naive T cells. The receptors shown here come from a human donor in good health. Some libraries in this study had Jurkat cell RNA spiked in.

V gene TRBV27 combines with J gene TRBJ2-5; perhaps TRBD2 as D (5 bases). Germline V gene sequence: CDR1 MNHEY, CDR2 SMNVEV (reference sequence). Between the trimmed V and J ends, which lost 3 bases and 7 bases, there was a span of 12 bases. The CDR3 totals 13 residues. The CDR3 sequence is CASSFSLGGTQYF. The CDR3, as DNA: TGTGCCAGCAGTTTTTCGCTTGGAGGGACCCAGTACTTC.

Many counts were recorded for this clonotype. The rearrangement joins TRBV2 to TRBJ2-3; D unclear. Germline V gene lookup returns CDR1 SNHLY and CDR2 FYNNEI. The V gene lost 4 bases and the J gene lost 4 bases, with 6 bases spanning the gap. The CDR3 consists of 12 residues. The CDR3 loop reads CASSVWADTQYF. CDR3 DNA sequence: TGTGCCAGCAGTGTGTGGGCAGATACGCAGTATTTT.

Concerning this clonotype: At one end, the junction sequence differs from germline, possibly due to a read error. The chain has TRBV28 and TRBJ2-1, with 7 bases fitting TRBD1. The CDR3 is 14 residues long. Germline CDR1 MDHEN, CDR2 SYDVKM. The DNA of the CDR3 is TGTGCCAGCGGTTTACAGGGGAATTGGAATGAGCAGTTCTTC. Translated, it gives CASGLQGNWNEQFF.

This clonotype was detected many times. This chain joins TRBV7-9 and TRBJ2-3, with TRBD1 matching over 9 bases. Germline V gene lookup returns CDR1 SEHNR and CDR2 FQNEAQ (reference sequence). CDR3 length: 15 amino acids. V was pared by 5 bases and J by 4 bases, with 7 bases of the junction left unmatched. CDR3 bases: TGTGCCAGCAGCCTTCGGACAGGGGAATCAGATACGCAGTATTTT. This sequence encodes CASSLRTGESDTQYF. Filled out from reference TRBV7-9 and TRBJ2-3, the complete variable domain reads DTGVSQNPRHKITKRGQNVTFRCDPISEHNRLYWYRQTLGQGPEFLTYFQNEAQLEKSRLLSDRFSAERPKGSFSTLEIQRTEQGDSAMYLCASSLRTGESDTQYFGPGTRLTVL.

This clonotype was observed a few times. This chain joins TRBV19 and TRBJ2-7; D may be TRBD1 (6 bases). Trimming removed 6 bases at V and 7 bases at J, with 31 bases between. From germline, CDR1 is LNHDA and CDR2 SQIVND (reference sequence). The CDR3 totals 18 residues. The CDR3 DNA sequence: TGTGCCAGTAGCCCCCGGAGGCTTTTGAGACAGGAGTTAGAAGAGCAGTACTTC. This gives the protein CASSPRRLLRQELEEQYF. The full variable domain, its missing parts supplied by reference TRBV19 and TRBJ2-7, is DGGITQSPKYLFRKEGQNVTLSCEQNLNHDAMYWYRQDPGQGLRLIYYSQIVNDFQKGDIAEGYSVSREKKESFPLTVTSAQKNPTAFYLCASSPRRLLRQELEEQYFGPGTRLTVT.

The V gene is TRBV7-9, the J gene TRBJ2-7; 9 nucleotides line up with TRBD1. After removal of 5 bases from V and 1 base from J, the junction contained 9 bases not matched to a gene. Germline V gene lookup returns CDR1 SEHNR and CDR2 FQNEAQ (reference sequence). This CDR3 comprises 16 residues. The CDR3 region is CASSQQPGQGSYEQYF. In DNA form, the CDR3 reads TGTGCCAGCAGCCAACAACCGGGACAGGGTTCCTACGAGCAGTACTTC. The full variable domain, completed using reference TRBV7-9 and TRBJ2-7, is DTGVSQNPRHKITKRGQNVTFRCDPISEHNRLYWYRQTLGQGPEFLTYFQNEAQLEKSRLLSDRFSAERPKGSFSTLEIQRTEQGDSAMYLCASSQQPGQGSYEQYFGPGTRLTVT.

The chain is built from TRBV20-1 and TRBJ2-7; 8 nucleotides match TRBD1. The germline gives CDR1 DFQATT, CDR2 SNEGSKA (reference sequence). This CDR3 is 13 amino acids long. Trimming took 6 bases from V and 2 from J; bases not matched to a gene: 6. This CDR3 reads CSAEDRATYEQYF. CDR3 nucleotide sequence: TGCAGTGCCGAGGACAGGGCAACCTACGAGCAGTACTTC.

This clonotype was counted at least ten times. This rearrangement joins TRBV6-2 or TRBV6-3 to TRBJ2-3, with 10 bases identical to TRBD2. With 6 bases clipped from V and 2 bases from J, the junction kept 8 bases outside the gene matches. CDR3 length: 16 residues. The germline CDR1 and CDR2 sequences are MNHEY and SVGEGT. Here the CDR3 DNA reads TGTGCCAGCAGACCAGGACTAGCGGTTTCCACAGATACGCAGTATTTT. Translation: CASRPGLAVSTDTQYF.

As for this clonotype: Just one base apart from a much larger clone, this may be a read error. The CDR3 is CASLAEDRPTNEKLFF. CDR3 sequence (DNA): TGTGCCAGCCTTGCAGAGGATAGACCAACTAATGAAAAACTGTTTTTT. V is TRBV2 and J is TRBJ1-4; D is unclear. The V end lost 8 bases, the J end lost 0 bases, and 16 bases lay between the germline ends. There are 16 residues in the CDR3. Germline assignment: CDR1 SNHLY and CDR2 FYNNEI.

Of note for this clonotype: A much larger clone lies a single base off, so this may be a read error. This chain links TRBV23-1 with TRBJ1-6, with 8 positions matching TRBD1. TRBV23-1 is identified as an open reading frame with a role that is uncertain. Trimming cost V 3 bases and J 5 bases; bases outside gene matches: 3. The CDR3 has 15 amino acids. The CDR3 loop is CASSQPGQDNSPLHF. The CDR3 DNA follows: TGCGCCAGCAGTCAGCCGGGACAGGATAATTCACCCCTCCACTTT.

This clonotype occurred many times. The chain couples TRBV12-3 or TRBV12-4 to TRBJ2-2; 11 bases map to TRBD1. Losses at the gene ends were 4 bases for V and 5 bases for J; bases not matched to a gene: 12. The CDR3 extends over 18 amino acids. The DNA of the CDR3 is TGTGCCAGCAGTTCCACCGGGACAGGGGGACCTGGGACCGGGGAGCTGTTTTTT. Translating gives CASSSTGTGGPGTGELFF.

This clonotype was seen ten or more times. This chain uses TRBV20-1 with TRBJ2-7; 7 positions match TRBD1. CDR1 is DFQATT and CDR2 is SNEGSKA in the germline V gene (reference sequence). J gave up 3 bases and V 6 bases, and 17 bases lay outside the gene matches. CDR3 length equals 16 residues. CDR3 amino acids: CSANDQNHRGIYEQYF. DNA of the CDR3: TGCAGTGCGAATGACCAAAACCACAGGGGAATCTACGAGCAGTACTTC.

This clonotype was recorded many times. The rearrangement uses TRBV4-2 and TRBJ2-7; 9 bases fit TRBD2. The CDR3 is 15 amino acids. Germline V gene data show CDR1 as LGHNA and CDR2 as YNFKEQ. With 3 bases clipped from V and 4 bases from J, the junction kept 7 bases outside the gene matches. CDR3 amino acids: CASSQGTSFTYEQYF. CDR3 nucleotides: TGTGCCAGCAGCCAGGGGACTAGCTTCACGTACGAGCAGTACTTC.

V usage is TRBV6-2 or TRBV6-3 and J usage is TRBJ2-1; D call uncertain. V was trimmed by 8 bases and J by 4 bases, leaving 6 bases between them. Germline CDR1 is MNHEY and CDR2 is SVGEGT. CDR3 length equals 11 residues. CDR3 loop: CASRWYNEQFF. CDR3 in DNA: TGTGCCAGCCGCTGGTACAATGAGCAGTTCTTC.

This clonotype was recorded at least ten times. The V call is TRBV4-1, the J call TRBJ2-3; D gene uncertain. The V gene's germline CDR1 is MGHRA and CDR2 YSYEKL. V was clipped by 0 bases and J by 6 bases, with 10 bases between them. The CDR3 has 14 residues. CDR3: CASSQDTVGDTQYF. Here the CDR3 DNA reads TGCGCCAGCAGCCAAGATACCGTTGGGGATACGCAGTATTTT.

As to this clonotype: A read error may explain this, as a much larger clone is one base away. The chain joins TRBV9 to TRBJ1-2, with 11 bases matching TRBD1. Germline assignment: CDR1 SGDLS and CDR2 YYNGEE. The CDR3 length is 18 residues. Here the CDR3 DNA reads TGTACCAGCAGCGGATACGGGACAGGGGGTATCCCTGACTATGGCTACACCTTC. Its protein is CTSSGYGTGGIPDYGYTF.

This clonotype was seen a handful of times. This chain uses TRBV5-1 with TRBJ2-1; no clear D gene. Germline V CDR1 and CDR2: SGHRS, YFSETQ. The CDR3 is made up of 14 amino acids. V lost 2 bases, J lost 1 base, and 7 bases lay in between. Here the CDR3 DNA reads TGCGCCAGCAGCTTAGCTGGTTCCTACAATGAGCAGTTCTTC. This translates into CASSLAGSYNEQFF.

In this sample, this clonotype turned up many times. The chain combines TRBV4-1 with TRBJ2-5; the match to TRBD1 covers 9 bases. Germline trimming cut 3 bases from V and 5 bases from J; bases unmatched to any gene: 10. Germline-derived CDR1 and CDR2 are MGHRA and YSYEKL. This CDR3 comprises 16 residues. This CDR3 reads CASSHGQGPFRETQYF. For the CDR3, the DNA is TGCGCCAGCAGCCACGGACAGGGGCCCTTTCGGGAGACCCAGTACTTC.

This clonotype was observed a few times. The V and J genes are TRBV12-3 or TRBV12-4 and TRBJ2-1; 11 bases match TRBD2. V lost 5 bases and J lost 2; bases outside the gene matches: 14. CDR3 length: 19 residues. The DNA of the CDR3 is TGTGCCAGCAGTGCCGGGACTAGCGGAACGCCGTTGGCCTACAATGAGCAGTTCTTC. It encodes CASSAGTSGTPLAYNEQFF.

The chain employs TRBV4-3 and TRBJ2-2; D remains unclear. V was cut by 0 bases and J by 3 bases, with 5 bases left in between. The germline V gene has CDR1 LGHNA and CDR2 YSLEER. The CDR3 spans 14 residues. The CDR3 sequence: CASSQDIYTGELFF. In DNA, the CDR3 is TGCGCCAGCAGCCAAGATATTTACACCGGGGAGCTGTTTTTT.

Points on this clonotype: A much larger clone is a single base away; this may be a read error. J is TRBJ1-2 and V is TRBV12-3 or TRBV12-4; perhaps TRBD1 as D (5 bases). This CDR3 is 14 amino acids long. The CDR3 DNA is TGTGTCAGCACCCCAGGCAGGGCGGTTTATGGCTACACCTTC. As protein: CVSTPGRAVYGYTF.

CDR3 sequence (DNA): TGTGCCAGCAGCCGTCAGAGGGGCGGGAACAATGAGCAGTTCTTC. Translation gives CASSRQRGGNNEQFF. The chain joins TRBV7-9 to TRBJ2-1; a weak D match, TRBD2 (6 bases). The germline gives CDR1 SEHNR, CDR2 FQNEAQ (reference sequence). V lost 5 bases to trimming and J lost 5 bases, with 16 bases between them. There are 15 residues in the CDR3.

This clonotype was picked up many times. This rearrangement joins TRBV4-1 to TRBJ2-7; D is uncertain. This CDR3 is 14 amino acids long. The V and J ends lost 1 base and 3 bases respectively, with 10 bases between them. Germline-derived CDR1 and CDR2 are MGHRA and YSYEKL. For the CDR3, the DNA is TGCGCCAGCAGCCAAGGTTGGCCGAGCTACGAGCAGTACTTC. It is translated as CASSQGWPSYEQYF.

This clonotype was found a few times. The chain employs TRBV27 and TRBJ2-3; D possibly corresponds to TRBD2 (6 bases). The germline CDR1 and CDR2 sequences are MNHEY and SMNVEV (reference sequence). The CDR3 spans 18 residues. The V and J ends lost 0 bases and 8 bases respectively, with 24 bases between them. The CDR3 region has the DNA TGTGCCAGCAGTTTATCCCCCCGCGATGGGGGGAAGTTGGGTACGCAGTATTTT. This encodes CASSLSPRDGGKLGTQYF.

The V call is TRBV12-3 or TRBV12-4, the J call TRBJ1-5, with D possibly being TRBD1 (6 bases). This CDR3 comprises 16 residues. V was pared by 6 bases and J by 4 bases, with 19 bases between. CDR3 nucleotide sequence: TGTGCCAGCAGCCCCGACACGGGGGCCCTTAATCAGCCCCAGCATTTT. Its translation is CASSPDTGALNQPQHF.

This clonotype was detected many times. This chain connects TRBV6-7 to TRBJ2-3; possibly TRBD2 for D (6 bases). TRBV6-7 is filed as an ORF, its function uncertain. The CDR3 covers 15 residues. V was pared by 2 bases and J by 2 bases, with 11 bases between. The CDR3 loop reads CASSYPGTPTDTQYF. The CDR3, as DNA: TGTGCCAGCAGTTACCCGGGGACTCCCACAGATACGCAGTATTTT.

This clonotype was counted at least ten times. The chain combines TRBV2 with TRBJ2-6; unclear D gene. Germline CDR1 is SNHLY and CDR2 is FYNNEI. Trimming took off 6 bases at V and 0 bases at J, with 6 bases between the two ends. There are 14 residues in the CDR3. CDR3 region: CASRLSSGANVLTF. The CDR3 DNA reads TGTGCCAGCAGGTTGTCCTCTGGGGCCAACGTCCTGACTTTC.

In the case of this clonotype: A single base separates this from a much larger clone, so it may be a read error. The chain links TRBV6-2 or TRBV6-3 to TRBJ2-3; possibly TRBD2 for D (6 bases). CDR1 and CDR2 from the germline V gene are MNHEY and SVGEGT. This CDR3 has 12 amino acids. The CDR3 sequence: CASGYARGTQYF. The CDR3 coding sequence is TGTGCCAGCGGTTACGCGCGGGGTACGCAGTATTTT.

This clonotype was counted ten times or more. This chain links TRBV2 with TRBJ2-7; D gene unclear. Trimming removed 6 bases at V and 3 bases at J, with 9 bases between. Germline CDR1 and CDR2: SNHLY and FYNNEI. This CDR3 comprises 12 residues. CDR3 in DNA: TGTGCCAGCAGCCCTGTCCACTACGAGCAGTACTTC. This gives the protein CASSPVHYEQYF.

Worth noting for this clonotype: This could be a read error, since a much larger clone is one nucleotide away. V usage is TRBV7-9 and J usage is TRBJ2-1; D is unclear. Per the germline V gene, CDR1 is SEHNR and CDR2 is FQNEAQ (reference sequence). The CDR3 has 13 amino acids. With 0 bases removed from V and 8 bases from J, the gap between germline ends came to 8 bases. The CDR3 reads CASSLARYYEQFF. In DNA form, the CDR3 reads TGTGCCAGCAGCTTAGCTCGTTACTATGAGCAGTTCTTC.

The V call is TRBV5-3, the J call TRBJ2-5; D is tentatively TRBD1 or TRBD2 (6 bases each). TRBV5-3 is an ORF; its function is uncertain. V lost 3 bases, J lost 5 bases, and 20 bases lay in between. This CDR3 comprises 16 residues. CDR3 protein: CARSSLLPQGRETQYF. CDR3 coding DNA: TGTGCCAGAAGCTCCCTGCTCCCCCAGGGGAGGGAGACCCAGTACTTC.

This clonotype was picked up many times. The CDR3 DNA reads TGTGCCAGCAGCTTACTAGCGGGGGGTACCGGGGAGCTGTTTTTT. It specifies CASSLLAGGTGELFF. The gene calls are TRBV7-2 and TRBJ2-2; 11 nucleotides align to TRBD2. Trimming cost V 2 bases and J 5 bases; bases outside gene matches: 1. The germline gives CDR1 SGHTA, CDR2 FQGNSA. This CDR3 region has 15 residues. Full variable domain (rest looked up from reference TRBV7-2 and TRBJ2-2): GAGVSQSPSNKVTEKGKDVELRCDPISGHTALYWYRQSLGQGLEFLIYFQGNSAPDKSGLPSDRFSAERTGGSVSTLTIQRTQQEDSAVYLCASSLLAGGTGELFFGEGSRLTVL.